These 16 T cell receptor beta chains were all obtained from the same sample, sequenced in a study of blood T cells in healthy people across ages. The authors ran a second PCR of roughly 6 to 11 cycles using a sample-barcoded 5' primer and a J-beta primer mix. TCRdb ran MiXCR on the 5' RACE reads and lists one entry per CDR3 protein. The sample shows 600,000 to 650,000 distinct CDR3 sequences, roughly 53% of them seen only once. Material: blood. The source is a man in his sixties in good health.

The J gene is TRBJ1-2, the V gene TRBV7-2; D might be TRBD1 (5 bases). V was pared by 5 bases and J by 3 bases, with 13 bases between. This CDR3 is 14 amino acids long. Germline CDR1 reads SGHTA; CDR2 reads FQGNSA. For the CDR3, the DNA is TGTGCCAGCAGCGACCTAACAGGTTACTATGGCTACACCTTC. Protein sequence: CASSDLTGYYGYTF.

The CDR3 region is CASSYPTSGGFTTQYF. As DNA, the CDR3 is TGTGCCAGCAGTTACCCGACTAGCGGGGGCTTCACTACGCAGTATTTT. The V and J genes are TRBV6-6 and TRBJ2-3; 12 bases are shared with TRBD2. J gave up 8 bases and V 2 bases, and 8 bases lay outside the gene matches. CDR1 is MNHNY and CDR2 is SVGAGI in the germline V gene (reference sequence). The CDR3 contains 16 residues.

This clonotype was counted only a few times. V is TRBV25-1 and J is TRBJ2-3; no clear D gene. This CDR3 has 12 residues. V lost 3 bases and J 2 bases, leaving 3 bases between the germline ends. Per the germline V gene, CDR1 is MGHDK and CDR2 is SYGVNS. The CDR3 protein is CASSDLTDTQYF. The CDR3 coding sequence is TGTGCCAGCAGTGACCTCACAGATACGCAGTATTTT.

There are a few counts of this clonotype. The CDR3 DNA is TGTGCCAGCGGCCCAGCGGTTAGCACAGATACGCAGTATTTT. Its translation is CASGPAVSTDTQYF. The chain has TRBV25-1 and TRBJ2-3; D might be TRBD2 (5 bases). Trimming removed 8 bases from V and 0 bases from J, with 12 bases in between. CDR3 length: 14 amino acids. Germline V gene lookup returns CDR1 MGHDK and CDR2 SYGVNS.

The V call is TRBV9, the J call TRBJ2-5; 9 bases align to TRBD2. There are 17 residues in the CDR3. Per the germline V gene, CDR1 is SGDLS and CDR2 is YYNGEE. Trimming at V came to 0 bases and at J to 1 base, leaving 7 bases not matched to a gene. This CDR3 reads CASSVGGSGGTQETQYF. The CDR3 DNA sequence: TGTGCCAGCAGCGTAGGTGGGAGCGGGGGGACCCAAGAGACCCAGTACTTC.

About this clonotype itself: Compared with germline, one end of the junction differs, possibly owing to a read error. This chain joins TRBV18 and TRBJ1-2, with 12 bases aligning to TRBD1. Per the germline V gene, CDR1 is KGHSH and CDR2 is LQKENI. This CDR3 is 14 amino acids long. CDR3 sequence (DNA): TGTGCCAACTCACCGGGACAGGGGGCGTATGGCTACACCTTC. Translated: CANSPGQGAYGYTF.

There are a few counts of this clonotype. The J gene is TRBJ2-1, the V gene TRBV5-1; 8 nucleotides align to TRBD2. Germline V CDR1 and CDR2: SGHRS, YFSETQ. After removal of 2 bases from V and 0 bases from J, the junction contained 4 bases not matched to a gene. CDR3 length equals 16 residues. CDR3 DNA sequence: TGCGCCAGCAGCTTACGGGGGGGCGACTCCTACAATGAGCAGTTCTTC. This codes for CASSLRGGDSYNEQFF. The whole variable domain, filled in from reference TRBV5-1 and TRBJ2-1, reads KAGVTQTPRYLIKTRGQQVTLSCSPISGHRSVSWYQQTPGQGLQFLFEYFSETQRNKGNFPGRFSGRQFSNSRSEMNVSTLELGDSALYLCASSLRGGDSYNEQFFGPGTRLTVL.

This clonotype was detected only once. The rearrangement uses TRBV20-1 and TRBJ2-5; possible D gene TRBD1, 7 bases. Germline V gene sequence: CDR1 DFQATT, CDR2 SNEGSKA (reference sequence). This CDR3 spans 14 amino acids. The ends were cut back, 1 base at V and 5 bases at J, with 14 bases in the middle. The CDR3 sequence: CSARAPAGGETQYF. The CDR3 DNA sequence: TGCAGTGCTAGAGCCCCCGCAGGGGGGGAGACCCAGTACTTC.

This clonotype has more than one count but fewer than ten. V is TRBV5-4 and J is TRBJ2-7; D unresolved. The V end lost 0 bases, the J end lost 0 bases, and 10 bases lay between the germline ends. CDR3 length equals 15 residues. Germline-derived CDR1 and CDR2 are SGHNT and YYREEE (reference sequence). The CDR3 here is CASSLVSASSYEQYF. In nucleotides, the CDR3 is TGTGCCAGCAGCTTGGTTTCGGCTAGCTCCTACGAGCAGTACTTC.

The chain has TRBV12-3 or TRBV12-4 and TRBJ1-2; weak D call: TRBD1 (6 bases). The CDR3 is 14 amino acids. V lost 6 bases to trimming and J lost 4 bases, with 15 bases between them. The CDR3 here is CASRSGEQSYGYTF. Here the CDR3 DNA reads TGTGCCAGCAGGTCAGGGGAACAATCCTATGGCTACACCTTC.

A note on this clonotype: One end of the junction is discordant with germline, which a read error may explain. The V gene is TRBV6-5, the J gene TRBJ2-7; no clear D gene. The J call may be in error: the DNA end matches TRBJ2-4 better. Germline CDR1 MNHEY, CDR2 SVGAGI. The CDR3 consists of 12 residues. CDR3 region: CANSSGRNIQYF. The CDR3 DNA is TGTGCCAACAGTTCGGGCCGAAACATTCAGTACTTC.

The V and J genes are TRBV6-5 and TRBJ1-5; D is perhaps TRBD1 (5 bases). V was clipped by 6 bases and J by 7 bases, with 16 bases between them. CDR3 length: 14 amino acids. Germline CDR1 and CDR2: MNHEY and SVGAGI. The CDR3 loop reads CASRLREAGQPQHF. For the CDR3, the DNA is TGTGCCAGCAGACTCAGGGAGGCGGGCCAGCCCCAGCATTTT.

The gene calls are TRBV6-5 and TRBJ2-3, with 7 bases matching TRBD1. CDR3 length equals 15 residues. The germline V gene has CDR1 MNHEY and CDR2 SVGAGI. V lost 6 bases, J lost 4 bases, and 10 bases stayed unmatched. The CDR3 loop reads CASSDRDSNADTQYF. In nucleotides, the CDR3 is TGTGCCAGCAGCGACCGGGACAGCAATGCAGATACGCAGTATTTT.

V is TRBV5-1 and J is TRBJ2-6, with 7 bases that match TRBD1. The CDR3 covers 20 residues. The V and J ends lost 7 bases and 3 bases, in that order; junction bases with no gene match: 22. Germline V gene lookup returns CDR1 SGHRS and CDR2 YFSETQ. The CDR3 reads CASSLASEWDRSFGANVLTF. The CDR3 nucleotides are TGCGCCAGCTCCTTGGCGTCCGAATGGGACAGATCGTTTGGGGCCAACGTCCTGACTTTC.

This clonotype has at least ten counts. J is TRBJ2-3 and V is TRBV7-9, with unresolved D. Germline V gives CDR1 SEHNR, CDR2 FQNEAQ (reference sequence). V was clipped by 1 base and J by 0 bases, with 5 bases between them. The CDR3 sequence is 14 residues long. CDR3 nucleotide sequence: TGTGCCAGCAGCTTAGTTGGGAGCACAGATACGCAGTATTTT. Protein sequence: CASSLVGSTDTQYF.

CDR3 sequence reads: CASSSGQGLRGNIQYF. The CDR3 coding sequence is TGTGCCAGCAGCTCGGGACAGGGGCTCCGTGGAAACATTCAGTACTTC. The V and J genes are TRBV11-2 and TRBJ2-7; 10 bases align to TRBD1. The last part of the DNA fits TRBJ2-4 better; the J call may be wrong. In germline, CDR1 is SGHAT, CDR2 FQNNGV. The length of the CDR3 is 16 residues.